This entry features one T cell receptor beta chain sequence. The data were taken from a study of blood T cells in healthy people across ages. Per sample, a minimum of 6 million PBMCs were isolated. Then a second PCR, running roughly 6 to 11 cycles, was carried out with a sample-barcoded 5' primer and a J-beta primer mix. TCRdb re-derived calls from the 5' RACE reads in MiXCR, one entry per CDR3 protein. The sample shows about 1.5 million distinct CDR3 sequences, about 42% of them seen only once. Material for sequencing was blood. The clonotype originates from a woman in her late teens or twenties in good health.

The CDR3 coding sequence is TGTGCCAGCAGTTACACAAGAGCCGACAGGGGGCACAGGAGCAATCAGCCCCAGCATTTT. Translated, it gives CASSYTRADRGHRSNQPQHF. The V call is TRBV6-5, the J call TRBJ1-5, with TRBD1 matching over 10 bases. Trimming at V came to 2 bases and at J to 1 base, leaving 14 bases not matched to a gene. Germline loops: CDR1 MNHEY, CDR2 SVGAGI. The CDR3 is made up of 20 amino acids.